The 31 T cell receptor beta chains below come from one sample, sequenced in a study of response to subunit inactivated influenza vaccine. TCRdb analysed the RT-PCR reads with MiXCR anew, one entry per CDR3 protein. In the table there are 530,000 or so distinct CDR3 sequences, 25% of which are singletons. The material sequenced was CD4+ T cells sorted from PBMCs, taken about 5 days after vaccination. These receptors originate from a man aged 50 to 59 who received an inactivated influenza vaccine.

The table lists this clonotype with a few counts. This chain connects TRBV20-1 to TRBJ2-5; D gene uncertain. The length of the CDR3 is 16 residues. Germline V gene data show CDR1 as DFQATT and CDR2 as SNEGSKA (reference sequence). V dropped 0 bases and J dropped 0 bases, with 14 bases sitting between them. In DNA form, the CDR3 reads TGCAGTGCTAGAGATGGAGTGGGGTGGAACCAAGAGACCCAGTACTTC. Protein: CSARDGVGWNQETQYF.

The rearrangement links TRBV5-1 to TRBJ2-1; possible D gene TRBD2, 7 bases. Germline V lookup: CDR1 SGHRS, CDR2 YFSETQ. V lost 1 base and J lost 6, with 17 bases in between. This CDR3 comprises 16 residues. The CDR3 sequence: CASSLNVGGASNEQFF. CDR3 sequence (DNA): TGCGCCAGCAGCTTGAATGTAGGGGGGGCGAGCAATGAGCAGTTCTTC.

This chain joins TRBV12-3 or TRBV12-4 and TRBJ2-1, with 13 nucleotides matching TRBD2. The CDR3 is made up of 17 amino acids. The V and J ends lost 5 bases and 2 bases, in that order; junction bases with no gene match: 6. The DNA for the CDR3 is TGTGCCAGCAGTCCCCCGGGGACTAGCGGGACCTACAATGAGCAGTTCTTC. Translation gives CASSPPGTSGTYNEQFF.

CDR3: CASTAGLRNSPLHF. CDR3 nucleotides: TGTGCCAGCACCGCGGGACTGAGGAATTCACCCCTCCACTTT. The V gene is TRBV2, the J gene TRBJ1-6; TRBD1 might be the D (5 bases). CDR1 SNHLY and CDR2 FYNNEI come from the germline V gene. The CDR3 is 14 amino acids. Trimming shortened V by 7 bases and J by 7 bases, and 14 bases separated the two germline ends.

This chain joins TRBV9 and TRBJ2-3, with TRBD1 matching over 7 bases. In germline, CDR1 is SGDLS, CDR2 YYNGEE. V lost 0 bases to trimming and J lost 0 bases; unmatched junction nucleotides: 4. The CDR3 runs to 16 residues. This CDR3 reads CASSVERGPSTDTQYF. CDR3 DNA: TGTGCCAGCAGCGTAGAAAGGGGGCCTAGCACAGATACGCAGTATTTT.

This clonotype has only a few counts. CDR3 loop: CASSRQIQETQYF. The CDR3, as DNA: TGTGCCAGCAGTCGACAGATCCAAGAGACCCAGTACTTC. The chain carries TRBV28 and TRBJ2-5; D might be TRBD1 (5 bases). Germline CDR1 MDHEN, CDR2 SYDVKM. V was pared by 5 bases and J by 1 base, with 8 bases between. This CDR3 is built from 13 residues.

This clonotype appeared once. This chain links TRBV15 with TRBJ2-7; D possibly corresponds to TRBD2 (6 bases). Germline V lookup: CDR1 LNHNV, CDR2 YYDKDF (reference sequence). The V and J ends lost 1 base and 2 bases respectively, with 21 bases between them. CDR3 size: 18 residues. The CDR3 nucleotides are TGTGCCACCAGCAGAGTTCTAAATCCGGAGGGAAAGGCCTACGAGCAGTACTTC. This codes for CATSRVLNPEGKAYEQYF.

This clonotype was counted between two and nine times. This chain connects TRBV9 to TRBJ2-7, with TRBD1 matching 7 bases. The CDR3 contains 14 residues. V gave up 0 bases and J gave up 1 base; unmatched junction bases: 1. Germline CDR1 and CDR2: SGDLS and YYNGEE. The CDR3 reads CASSVGGQSYEQYF. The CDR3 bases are TGTGCCAGCAGCGTAGGGGGACAGTCCTACGAGCAGTACTTC.

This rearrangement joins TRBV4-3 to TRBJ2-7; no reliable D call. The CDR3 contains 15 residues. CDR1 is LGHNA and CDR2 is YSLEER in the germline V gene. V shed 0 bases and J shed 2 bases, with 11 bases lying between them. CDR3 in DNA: TGCGCCAGCAGCCAAGATCGGGCAGACACCTACGAGCAGTACTTC. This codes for CASSQDRADTYEQYF.

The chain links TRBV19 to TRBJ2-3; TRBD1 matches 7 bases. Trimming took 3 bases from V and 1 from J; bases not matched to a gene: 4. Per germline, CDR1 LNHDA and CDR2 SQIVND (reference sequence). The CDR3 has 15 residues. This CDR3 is CASSILGQGTDTQYF. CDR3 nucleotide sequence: TGTGCCAGTAGTATTCTTGGACAGGGCACAGATACGCAGTATTTT.

CDR3 loop: CASSRHNPQRVRSSYEQYF. In DNA, the CDR3 is TGTGCCAGCAGCCGACATAACCCTCAGCGGGTGAGGAGCTCCTACGAGCAGTACTTC. The chain couples TRBV11-2 to TRBJ2-7; tentative D call: TRBD2 (6 bases). Trimming shortened V by 5 bases and J by 0 bases, and 26 bases separated the two germline ends. The CDR3 loop spans 19 amino acids. CDR1 SGHAT and CDR2 FQNNGV come from the germline V gene. The whole variable domain, remainder taken from reference TRBV11-2 and TRBJ2-7, is EAGVAQSPRYKIIEKRQSVAFWCNPISGHATLYWYQQILGQGPKLLIQFQNNGVVDDSQLPKDRFSAERLKGVDSTLKIQPAKLEDSAVYLCASSRHNPQRVRSSYEQYFGPGTRLTVT.

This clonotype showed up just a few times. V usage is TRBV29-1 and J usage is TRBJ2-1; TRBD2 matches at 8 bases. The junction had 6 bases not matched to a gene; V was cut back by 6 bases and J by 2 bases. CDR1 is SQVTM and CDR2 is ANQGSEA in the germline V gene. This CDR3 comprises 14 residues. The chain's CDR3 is CSVLAGGPYNEQFF. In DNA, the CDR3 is TGCAGCGTCCTGGCGGGGGGCCCCTACAATGAGCAGTTCTTC.

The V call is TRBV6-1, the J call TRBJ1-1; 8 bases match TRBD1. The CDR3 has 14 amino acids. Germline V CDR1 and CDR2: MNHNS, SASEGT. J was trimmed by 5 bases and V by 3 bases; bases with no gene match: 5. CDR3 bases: TGTGCCAGCAGTGAGCGACAGGGGTGGACTGAAGCTTTCTTT. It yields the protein CASSERQGWTEAFF.

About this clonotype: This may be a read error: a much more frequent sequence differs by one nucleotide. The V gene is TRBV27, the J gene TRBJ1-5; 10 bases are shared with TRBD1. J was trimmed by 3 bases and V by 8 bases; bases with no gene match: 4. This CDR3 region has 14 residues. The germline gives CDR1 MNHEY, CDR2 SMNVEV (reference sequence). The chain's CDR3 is CASRDRGYNQPQHF. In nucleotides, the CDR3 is TGTGCCAGCCGGGACAGGGGATACAATCAGCCCCAGCATTTT.

CDR3 sequence reads: CASTHRTRDEKLFF. The CDR3 nucleotides are TGTGCCAGCACCCATCGTACTAGGGACGAAAAACTGTTTTTT. The chain is built from TRBV28 and TRBJ1-4, with TRBD1 as a possible D gene (5 bases). Germline CDR1 MDHEN, CDR2 SYDVKM. CDR3 size: 14 residues. V was trimmed by 7 bases and J by 8 bases, leaving 17 bases between them.

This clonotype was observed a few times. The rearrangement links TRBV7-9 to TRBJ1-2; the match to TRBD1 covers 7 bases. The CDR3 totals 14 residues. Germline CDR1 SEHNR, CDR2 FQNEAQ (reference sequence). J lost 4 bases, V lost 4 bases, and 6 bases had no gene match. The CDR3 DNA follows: TGTGCCAGCAGCTCCGGACAGGCTATCTATGGCTACACCTTC. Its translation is CASSSGQAIYGYTF.

The CDR3 nucleotides read TGCAGTGCTGTCGGATACGAGGAGCAGTTCTTC. This translates into CSAVGYEEQFF. The chain combines TRBV20-1 with TRBJ2-1; D not certain. Trimming removed 5 bases at V and 10 bases at J, with 12 bases between. CDR1 and CDR2 from the germline V gene are DFQATT and SNEGSKA (reference sequence). The CDR3 consists of 11 residues.

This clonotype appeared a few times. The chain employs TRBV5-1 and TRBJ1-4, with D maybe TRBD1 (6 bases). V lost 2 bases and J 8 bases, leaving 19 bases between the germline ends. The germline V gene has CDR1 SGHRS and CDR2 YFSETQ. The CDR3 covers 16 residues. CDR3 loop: CASSFRPGGQGEKLFF. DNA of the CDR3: TGCGCCAGCAGCTTCCGTCCGGGGGGACAAGGGGAAAAACTGTTTTTT.

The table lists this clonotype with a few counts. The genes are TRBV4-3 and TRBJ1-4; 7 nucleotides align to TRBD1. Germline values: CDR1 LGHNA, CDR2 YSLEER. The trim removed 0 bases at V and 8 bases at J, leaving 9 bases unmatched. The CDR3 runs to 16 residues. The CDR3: CASSQDVQGQIEKLFF. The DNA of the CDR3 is TGCGCCAGCAGCCAAGATGTACAGGGGCAAATAGAAAAACTGTTTTTT.

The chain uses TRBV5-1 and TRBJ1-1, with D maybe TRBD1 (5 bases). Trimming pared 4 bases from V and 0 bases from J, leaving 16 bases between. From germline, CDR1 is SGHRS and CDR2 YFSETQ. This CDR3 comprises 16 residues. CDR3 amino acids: CASSAGDGSLNTEAFF. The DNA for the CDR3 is TGCGCCAGCAGCGCCGGGGACGGATCTCTGAACACTGAAGCTTTCTTT.

The CDR3 loop reads CASSLRQGRDLNEQYF. The CDR3 DNA sequence: TGTGCCAGCAGCCTGAGACAGGGAAGAGATCTGAACGAGCAGTACTTC. V is TRBV5-6 and J is TRBJ2-7; 7 positions match TRBD1. The germline CDR1 and CDR2 sequences are SGHDT and YYEEEE. The CDR3 consists of 16 residues. V gave up 4 bases and J gave up 5 bases; unmatched junction bases: 15.

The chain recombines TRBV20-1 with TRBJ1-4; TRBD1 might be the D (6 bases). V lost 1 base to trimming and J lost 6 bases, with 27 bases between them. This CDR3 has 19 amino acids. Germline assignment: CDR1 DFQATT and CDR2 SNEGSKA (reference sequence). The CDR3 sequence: CSARAPGQKSTNRDEKLFF. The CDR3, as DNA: TGCAGTGCTAGAGCCCCCGGACAGAAGAGTACAAACAGAGATGAAAAACTGTTTTTT.

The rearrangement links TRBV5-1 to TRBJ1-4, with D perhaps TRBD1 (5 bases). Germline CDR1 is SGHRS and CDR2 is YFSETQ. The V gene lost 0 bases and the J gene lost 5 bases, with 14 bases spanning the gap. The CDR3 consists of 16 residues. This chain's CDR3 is CASSLEAVGANEKLFF. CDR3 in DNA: TGCGCCAGCAGCTTGGAGGCGGTTGGGGCGAATGAAAAACTGTTTTTT.

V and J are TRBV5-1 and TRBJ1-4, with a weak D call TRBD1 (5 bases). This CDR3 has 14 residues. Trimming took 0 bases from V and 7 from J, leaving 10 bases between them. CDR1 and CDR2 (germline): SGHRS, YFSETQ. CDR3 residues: CASSLESGTEKLFF. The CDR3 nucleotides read TGCGCCAGCAGCTTGGAATCTGGGACTGAAAAACTGTTTTTT.

CDR3: CASSLDGTSGGASYNEQFF. The CDR3 DNA follows: TGTGCCAGCAGCTTAGATGGGACTAGCGGGGGCGCTTCCTACAATGAGCAGTTCTTC. The chain employs TRBV11-2 and TRBJ2-1; 14 nucleotides agree with TRBD2. CDR1 SGHAT and CDR2 FQNNGV come from the germline V gene. The CDR3 consists of 19 residues. Unmatched junction bases numbered 5, after V lost 0 bases and J lost 1 base.

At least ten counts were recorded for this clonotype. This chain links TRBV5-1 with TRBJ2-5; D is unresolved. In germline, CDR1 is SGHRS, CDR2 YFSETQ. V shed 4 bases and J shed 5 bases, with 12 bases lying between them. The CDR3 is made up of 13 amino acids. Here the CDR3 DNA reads TGCGCCAGCAGCCCCGGTGATGCTGAGACCCAGTACTTC. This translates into CASSPGDAETQYF. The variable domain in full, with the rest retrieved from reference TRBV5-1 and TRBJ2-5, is KAGVTQTPRYLIKTRGQQVTLSCSPISGHRSVSWYQQTPGQGLQFLFEYFSETQRNKGNFPGRFSGRQFSNSRSEMNVSTLELGDSALYLCASSPGDAETQYFGPGTRLLVL.

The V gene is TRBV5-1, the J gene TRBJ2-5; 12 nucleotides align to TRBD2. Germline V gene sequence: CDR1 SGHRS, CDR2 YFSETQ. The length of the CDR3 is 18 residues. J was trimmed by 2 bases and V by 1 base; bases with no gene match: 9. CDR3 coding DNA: TGCGCCAGCAGCTTGCTTGCGCCTAGCGGGGGGGTTCAAGAGACCCAGTACTTC. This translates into CASSLLAPSGGVQETQYF.

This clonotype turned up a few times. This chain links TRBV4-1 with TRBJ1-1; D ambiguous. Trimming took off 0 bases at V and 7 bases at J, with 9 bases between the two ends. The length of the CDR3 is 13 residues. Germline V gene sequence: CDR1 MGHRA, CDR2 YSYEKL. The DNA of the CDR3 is TGCGCCAGCAGCCAAGATCCCACCCTTGAAGCTTTCTTT. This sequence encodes CASSQDPTLEAFF.

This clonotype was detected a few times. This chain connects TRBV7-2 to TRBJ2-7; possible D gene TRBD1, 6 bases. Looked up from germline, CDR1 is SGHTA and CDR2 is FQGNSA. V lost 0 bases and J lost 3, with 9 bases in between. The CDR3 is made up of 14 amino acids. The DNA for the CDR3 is TGTGCCAGCAGCTTAGCCCGGGACAACTACGAGCAGTACTTC. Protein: CASSLARDNYEQYF.

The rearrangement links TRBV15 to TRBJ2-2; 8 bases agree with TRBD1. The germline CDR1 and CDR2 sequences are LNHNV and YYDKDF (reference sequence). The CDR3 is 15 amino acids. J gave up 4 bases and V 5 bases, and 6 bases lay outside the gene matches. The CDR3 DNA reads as TGTGCCACCAGCGCAGGGGGCTTTACCACCGGGGAGCTGTTTTTT. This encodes CATSAGGFTTGELFF.

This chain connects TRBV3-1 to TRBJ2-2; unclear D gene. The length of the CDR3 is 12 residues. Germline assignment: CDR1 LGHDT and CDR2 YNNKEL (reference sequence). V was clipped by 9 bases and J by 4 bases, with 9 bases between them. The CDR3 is CASGRPTGELFF. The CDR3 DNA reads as TGTGCCAGTGGCAGACCCACCGGGGAGCTGTTTTTT.